The T cell receptor beta chain described here comes from a study of blood T cell repertoires in COVID-19. Study overall: Samples of COVID-19 (acute and convalescent) were obtained from the United States, Italy and Spain.

The data were produced by immunoSEQ multiplex PCR, yet TCRdb's version contains in-frame clones alone and is incomplete. The profile shows about 110,000 clones, 75% to 85% of them singletons. The CDR3 spans 16 residues. V was clipped by 4 bases and J by 6 bases, with 19 bases between them. Germline V gene lookup returns CDR1 SGHKS and CDR2 YYEKEE (reference sequence). This sequence originates from a woman older than 75 with active or convalescent COVID-19. This chain uses TRBV5-5 with TRBJ2-2, with D possibly TRBD2 on 5 matching bases. Input material: peripheral blood. CDR3 sequence reads: CASSPDLVGVPGELFF. The CDR3 DNA reads as TGTGCCAGCAGCCCAGACTTGGTGGGAGTCCCCGGGGAGCTGTTTTTT. Filled out from reference TRBV5-5 and TRBJ2-2, the complete variable domain reads DAGVTQSPTHLIKTRGQQVTLRCSPISGHKSVSWYQQVLGQGPQFIFQYYEKEERGRGNFPDRFSARQFPNYSSELNVNALLLGDSALYLCASSPDLVGVPGELFFGEGSRLTVL.